The 12 T cell receptor beta chains presented below share a single source sample, sequenced in a study of human T cells and chemical hapten exposure (dated by TCRdb to the early 2020s). Libraries came from RACE. Data came from a NextSeq 500. Starting from the raw public reads, TCRdb applied fastp trimming at Q25, assembled clones with MiXCR and retained in-frame beta chains. Under each unique CDR3 protein, matching rows form one entry showing the most common genes and DNA. Within this sample are 240,000 or so distinct CDR3 sequences, with about 8.6% of them counted one time only. The ten biggest clones cover under 2.5% of the sample. This specimen's time point label, interpreted: pre-sensitization, week 0. The intended sense of this specimen's treatment or condition label: therapeutic diphenylcyclopropenone sensitization with weekly scalp DPC. The sample here was whole blood, taken in connection with sensitization to the hapten diphenylcyclopropenone (DPC). The receptors come from a woman aged 40 to 49 with alopecia areata. Some clones in this sample may be carry-over from other donors' samples.

Only a few counts were recorded for this clonotype. This chain joins TRBV7-9 and TRBJ2-3, with TRBD2 matching over 11 bases. J gave up 5 bases and V 2 bases, and 15 bases lay outside the gene matches. The length of the CDR3 is 19 residues. From germline, CDR1 is SEHNR and CDR2 FQNEAQ (reference sequence). CDR3 coding DNA: TGTGCCAGCAGCTTAATGTTCTCTGGGACTAGCGGAAAGGAAGATACGCAGTATTTT. The encoded protein is CASSLMFSGTSGKEDTQYF.

The rearrangement uses TRBV4-2 and TRBJ2-2, with D unresolved. With 8 bases removed from V and 4 bases from J, the gap between germline ends came to 8 bases. The CDR3 has 12 residues. Looked up from germline, CDR1 is LGHNA and CDR2 is YNFKEQ. CDR3: CASPGATGELFF. The CDR3 DNA follows: TGTGCCAGCCCTGGAGCCACCGGGGAGCTGTTTTTT.

This clonotype was detected a few times. The V gene is TRBV10-3, the J gene TRBJ2-7, with 9 positions matching TRBD2. There are 14 residues in the CDR3. Germline CDR1 ENHRY, CDR2 SYGVKD. Trimming took 5 bases from V and 5 from J; bases not matched to a gene: 7. The CDR3 protein is CAISRSGLANEQYF. The CDR3 DNA reads as TGTGCCATCAGTCGGTCGGGACTAGCCAACGAGCAGTACTTC.

This clonotype was seen more than once but under ten times. This sequence joins TRBV7-2 and TRBJ2-5; 8 bases agree with TRBD1. With V trimmed by 4 bases and J by 4 bases, 5 bases remained unmatched. Looked up from germline, CDR1 is SGHTA and CDR2 is FQGNSA. The CDR3 is made up of 14 amino acids. CDR3 bases: TGTGCCAGCAGCTATCCCAGGGGGCCAGAGACCCAGTACTTC. Its translation: CASSYPRGPETQYF. Filled out from reference TRBV7-2 and TRBJ2-5, the complete variable domain reads GAGVSQSPSNKVTEKGKDVELRCDPISGHTALYWYRQSLGQGLEFLIYFQGNSAPDKSGLPSDRFSAERTGGSVSTLTIQRTQQEDSAVYLCASSYPRGPETQYFGPGTRLLVL.

This clonotype was detected only a few times. The rearrangement joins TRBV4-2 to TRBJ1-5; D is uncertain. The CDR3 runs to 13 residues. CDR1 and CDR2 from the germline V gene are LGHNA and YNFKEQ. Trimming took 1 base from V and 5 from J, leaving 6 bases between them. CDR3 sequence reads: CASSQGSDQPQHF. CDR3 nucleotide sequence: TGTGCCAGCAGCCAAGGGTCGGATCAGCCCCAGCATTTT.

A few counts support this clonotype. The chain uses TRBV7-2 and TRBJ2-1; TRBD1 matches 7 bases. The CDR3 runs to 15 residues. Losses at the gene ends were 5 bases for V and 4 bases for J; bases not matched to a gene: 8. CDR1 and CDR2 from the germline V gene are SGHTA and FQGNSA. The chain's CDR3 is CASSPRGGGYNEQFF. The CDR3 bases are TGTGCCAGCAGCCCCCGAGGGGGCGGTTACAATGAGCAGTTCTTC.

Many counts were recorded for this clonotype. CDR3 loop: CSARGFTGGPDEQFF. The CDR3 bases are TGCAGTGCTAGGGGTTTTACGGGAGGGCCCGATGAGCAGTTCTTC. V is TRBV20-1 and J is TRBJ2-1; TRBD2 matches 8 bases. CDR3 length equals 15 residues. CDR1 and CDR2 from the germline V gene are DFQATT and SNEGSKA (reference sequence). Trimming cost V 3 bases and J 8 bases; bases outside gene matches: 12.

This clonotype was counted a few times. This chain uses TRBV24-1 with TRBJ2-1; TRBD2 agrees at 11 bases. This CDR3 contains 16 residues. Germline V CDR1 and CDR2: KGHDR, SFDVKD. V lost 3 bases, J lost 3 bases, and 3 bases stayed unmatched. The CDR3 spells CATSDRLAGIYNEQFF. The CDR3 coding sequence is TGTGCCACCAGTGATCGACTAGCGGGGATCTACAATGAGCAGTTCTTC.

The chain carries TRBV27 and TRBJ2-7; 9 bases agree with TRBD2. The CDR3 is 15 residues long. The germline V gene encodes CDR1 MNHEY and CDR2 SMNVEV (reference sequence). V shed 0 bases and J 2 bases; nucleotides not matched to a gene: 2. This chain's CDR3 is CASSLSLAGTYEQYF. In DNA, the CDR3 is TGTGCCAGCAGTTTATCCCTAGCGGGAACCTACGAGCAGTACTTC.

This clonotype was recorded a few times. The genes are TRBV6-6 and TRBJ1-3; 9 bases map to TRBD1. V was pared by 5 bases and J by 7 bases, with 9 bases of the junction left unmatched. Germline values: CDR1 MNHNY, CDR2 SVGAGI (reference sequence). CDR3 size: 15 residues. The CDR3 bases are TGTGCCAGCAGTCGCGGGACAGGGACGGCCAACACCATATATTTT. Amino acids: CASSRGTGTANTIYF.

This clonotype was seen a few times. This chain connects TRBV7-3 to TRBJ2-3, with TRBD2 matching 9 bases. In germline, CDR1 is SGHTA, CDR2 FQGTGA. The CDR3 is 15 amino acids. With V trimmed by 2 bases and J by 1 base, 1 base remained unmatched. The CDR3 DNA reads TGTGCCAGCAGCTTAGTAGCGGGAGGCACAGATACGCAGTATTTT. This sequence encodes CASSLVAGGTDTQYF.

The V and J genes are TRBV25-1 and TRBJ1-6; 7 bases map to TRBD1. Germline CDR1 reads MGHDK; CDR2 reads SYGVNS. This CDR3 region has 15 residues. CDR3 in DNA: TGTGGTAGTGAAGGGGGCGGCTCCTATAATTCACCCCTCCACTTT. It translates to CGSEGGGSYNSPLHF. Based on the CDR3 plus reference TRBV25-1 and TRBJ1-6, the full variable domain is EADIYQTPRYLVIGTGKKITLECSQTMGHDKMYWYQQDPGMELHLIHYSYGVNSTEKGDLSSESTVSRIRTEHFPLTLESARPSHTSQYLCGSEGGGSYNSPLHFGNGTRLTVT.